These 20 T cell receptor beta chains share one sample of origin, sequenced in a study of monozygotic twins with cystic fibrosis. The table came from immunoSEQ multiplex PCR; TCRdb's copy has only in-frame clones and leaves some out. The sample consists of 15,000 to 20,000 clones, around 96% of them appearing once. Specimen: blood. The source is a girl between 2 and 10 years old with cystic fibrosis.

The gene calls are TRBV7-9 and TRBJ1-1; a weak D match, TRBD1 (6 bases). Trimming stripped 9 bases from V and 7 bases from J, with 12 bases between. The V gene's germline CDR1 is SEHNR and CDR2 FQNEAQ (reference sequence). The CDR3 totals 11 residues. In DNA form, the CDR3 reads TGTGCCAGTCGGGGGGCAGGTGAAGCTTTCTTT. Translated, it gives CASRGAGEAFF.

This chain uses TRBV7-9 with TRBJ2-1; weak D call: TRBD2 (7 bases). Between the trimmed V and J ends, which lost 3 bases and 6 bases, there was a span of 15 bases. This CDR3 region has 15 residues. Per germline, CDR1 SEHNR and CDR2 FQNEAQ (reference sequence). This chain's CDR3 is CASSFGRGTINEQFF. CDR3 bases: TGTGCCAGCAGCTTTGGTAGGGGGACTATCAATGAGCAGTTCTTC.

CDR3 sequence reads: CASSPSFLATNEKLFF. As DNA, the CDR3 is TGCGCCAGCAGTCCTTCCTTCCTGGCAACTAATGAAAAACTGTTTTTT. The chain uses TRBV23-1 and TRBJ1-4, with no clear D. TRBV23-1 is assigned to the ORF class and has an uncertain function. The CDR3 sequence is 16 residues long. V lost 4 bases to trimming and J lost 0 bases, with 12 bases between them.

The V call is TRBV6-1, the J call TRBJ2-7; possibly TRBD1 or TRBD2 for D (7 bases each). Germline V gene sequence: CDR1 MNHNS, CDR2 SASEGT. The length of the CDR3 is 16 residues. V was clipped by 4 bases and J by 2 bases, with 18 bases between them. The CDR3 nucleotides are TGTGCCAGCAGTGGGGGGGAGGGGGCGCCCCCCTACGAGCAGTACTTC. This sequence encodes CASSGGEGAPPYEQYF.

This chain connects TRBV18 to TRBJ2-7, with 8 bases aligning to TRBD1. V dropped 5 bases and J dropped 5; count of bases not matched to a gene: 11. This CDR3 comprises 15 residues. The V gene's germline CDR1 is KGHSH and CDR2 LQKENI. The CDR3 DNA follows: TGTGCCAGCTCAGCTGGGACAGGTCAGGACGACGAGCAGTACTTC. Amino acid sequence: CASSAGTGQDDEQYF.

Here the CDR3 reads CASSYGNGGYTF. In DNA form, the CDR3 reads TGTGCCAGCAGCTACGGGAACGGCGGCTACACCTTC. The chain combines TRBV11-3 with TRBJ1-2; D call uncertain. Germline-derived CDR1 and CDR2 are SGHNT and YENEEA. This CDR3 region has 12 residues. V dropped 4 bases and J dropped 8 bases, with 11 bases sitting between them.

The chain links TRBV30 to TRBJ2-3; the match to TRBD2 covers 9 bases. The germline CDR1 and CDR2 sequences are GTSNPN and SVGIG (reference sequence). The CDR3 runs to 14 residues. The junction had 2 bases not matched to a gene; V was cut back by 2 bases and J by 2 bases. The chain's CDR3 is CAWSLAGYTDTQYF. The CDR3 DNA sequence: TGTGCCTGGAGTCTAGCGGGATACACAGATACGCAGTATTTT.

The CDR3: CAINRVAGGQRDTQYF. DNA of the CDR3: TGTGCCATCAATCGGGTAGCGGGGGGGCAGAGAGATACGCAGTATTTT. The chain has TRBV10-3 and TRBJ2-3, with 11 nucleotides matching TRBD2. The V segment lost 7 bases and the J segment 5 bases; nucleotides outside the gene matches: 11. In germline, CDR1 is ENHRY, CDR2 SYGVKD. The CDR3 covers 16 residues.

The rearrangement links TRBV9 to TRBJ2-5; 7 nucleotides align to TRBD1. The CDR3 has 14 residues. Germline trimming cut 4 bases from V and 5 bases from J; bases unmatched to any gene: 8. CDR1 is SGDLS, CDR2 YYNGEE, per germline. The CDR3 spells CASSPQGDGETQYF. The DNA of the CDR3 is TGTGCCAGCAGCCCCCAGGGGGATGGTGAGACCCAGTACTTC.

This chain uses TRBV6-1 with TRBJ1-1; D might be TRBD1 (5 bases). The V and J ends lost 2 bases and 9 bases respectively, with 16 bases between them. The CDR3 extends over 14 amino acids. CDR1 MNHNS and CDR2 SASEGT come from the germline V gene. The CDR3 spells CASSERRDRDKAFF. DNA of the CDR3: TGTGCCAGCAGTGAACGTAGGGACCGGGATAAAGCTTTCTTT.

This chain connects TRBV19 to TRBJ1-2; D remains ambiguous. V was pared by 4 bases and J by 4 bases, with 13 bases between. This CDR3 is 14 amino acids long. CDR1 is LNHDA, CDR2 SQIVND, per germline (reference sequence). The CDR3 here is CASSTPVLLYGYTF. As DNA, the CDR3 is TGTGCCAGTAGTACGCCGGTCCTCCTCTATGGCTACACCTTC.

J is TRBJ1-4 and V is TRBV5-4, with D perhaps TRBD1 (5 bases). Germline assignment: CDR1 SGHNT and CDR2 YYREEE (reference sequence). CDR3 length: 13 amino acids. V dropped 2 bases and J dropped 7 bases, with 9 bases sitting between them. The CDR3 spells CASSFGGTEKLFF. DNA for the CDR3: TGTGCCAGCAGCTTTGGTGGGACTGAAAAACTGTTTTTT.

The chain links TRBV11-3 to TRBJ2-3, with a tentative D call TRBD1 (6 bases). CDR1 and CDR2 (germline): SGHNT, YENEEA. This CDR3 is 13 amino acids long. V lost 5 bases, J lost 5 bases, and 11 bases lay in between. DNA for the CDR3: TGTGCCAGCAGCAAGGGGGAGAGAGATACGCAGTATTTT. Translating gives CASSKGERDTQYF.

DNA for the CDR3: TGTGCCAGCTCACCCGGATCCGGGGACTCCTACGAGCAGTACTTC. Translated: CASSPGSGDSYEQYF. This chain links TRBV18 with TRBJ2-7; weak D call: TRBD2 (5 bases). V was cut by 3 bases and J by 0 bases, with 12 bases left in between. This CDR3 region has 15 residues. In germline, CDR1 is KGHSH, CDR2 LQKENI.

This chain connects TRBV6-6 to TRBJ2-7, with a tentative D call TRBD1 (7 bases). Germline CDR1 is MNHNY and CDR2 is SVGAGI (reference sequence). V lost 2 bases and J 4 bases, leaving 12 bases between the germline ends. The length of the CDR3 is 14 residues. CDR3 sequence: CASSYETGRYEQYF. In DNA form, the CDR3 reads TGTGCCAGCAGTTACGAGACAGGGAGGTACGAGCAGTACTTC.

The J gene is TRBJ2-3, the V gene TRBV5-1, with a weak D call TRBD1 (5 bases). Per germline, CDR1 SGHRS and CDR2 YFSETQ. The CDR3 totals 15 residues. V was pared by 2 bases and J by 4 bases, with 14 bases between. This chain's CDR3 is CASSFTQGAPDTQYF. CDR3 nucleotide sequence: TGCGCCAGCAGCTTTACCCAAGGGGCTCCAGATACGCAGTATTTT.

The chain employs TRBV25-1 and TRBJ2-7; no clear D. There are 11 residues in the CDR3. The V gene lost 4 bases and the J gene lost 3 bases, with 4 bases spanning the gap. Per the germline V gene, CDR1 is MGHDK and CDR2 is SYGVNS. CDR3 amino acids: CASSGGYEQYF. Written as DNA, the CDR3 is TGTGCCAGCAGTGGAGGCTACGAGCAGTACTTC.

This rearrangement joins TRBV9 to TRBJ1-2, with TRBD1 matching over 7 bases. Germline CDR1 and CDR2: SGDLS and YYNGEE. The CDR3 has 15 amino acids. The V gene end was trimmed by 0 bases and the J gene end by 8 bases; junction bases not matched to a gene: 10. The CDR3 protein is CASSVGHQGVWGYTF. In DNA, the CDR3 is TGTGCCAGCAGCGTAGGACACCAGGGGGTGTGGGGCTACACCTTC.

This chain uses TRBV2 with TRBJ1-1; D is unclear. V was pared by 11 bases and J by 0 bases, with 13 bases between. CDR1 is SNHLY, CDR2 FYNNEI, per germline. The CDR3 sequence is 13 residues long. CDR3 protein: CASGRFMNTEAFF. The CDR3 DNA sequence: TGTGCCTCCGGGAGATTTATGAACACTGAAGCTTTCTTT.

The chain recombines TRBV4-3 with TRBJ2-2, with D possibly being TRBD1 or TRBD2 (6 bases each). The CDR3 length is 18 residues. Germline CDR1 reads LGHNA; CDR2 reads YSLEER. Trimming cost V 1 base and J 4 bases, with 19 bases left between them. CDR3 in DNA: TGCGCCAGCAGCCAAGGCGCTTATGGGGGGCCGACCACCGGGGAGCTGTTTTTT. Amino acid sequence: CASSQGAYGGPTTGELFF.